This record concerns one T cell receptor beta chain sequence. This entry is derived from a study of T-cell memory formation after mild COVID-19. Study-level background: TCR clusters largely stayed donor specific.

The CDR3 extends over 17 amino acids. The germline V gene has CDR1 SGHRS and CDR2 YFSETQ. The germline V and J ends were trimmed by 0 bases and 7 bases, with 19 bases remaining between them. TCRdb fed the 5' RACE reads into MiXCR, producing one record per CDR3 protein. This sample has approximately 400,000 distinct CDR3 sequences, with roughly 24% found just once. What was sequenced was PBMCs or a T cell subset sorted from them (not recorded which). The rearrangement joins TRBV5-1 to TRBJ2-2; TRBD2 might be the D (6 bases). This clonotype was sampled from an adult woman who had mild COVID-19 (a few samples of this study predate the infection). Cell type and time point are not known. The CDR3 DNA reads TGCGCCAGCAGCTTGGTGTTGCCAGCCCTCGGGAGCGGGGAGCTGTTTTTT. Translated, it gives CASSLVLPALGSGELFF.